This entry is about one T cell receptor (beta chain). These data come from a study of monozygotic twins with inflammatory bowel disease. Per germline, CDR1 SGHTA and CDR2 FQGNSA. The CDR3 contains 17 residues. Reanalyzing the 5' RACE reads, TCRdb keeps one entry per CDR3 protein, without DNA. Found here are fewer than 200,000 distinct CDR3 sequences; the top ten clones hold 2.8%. The TCR comes from a human donor with ulcerative colitis or Crohn's disease, or a healthy co-twin of an affected twin (not recorded which). This sequence joins TRBV7-2 and TRBJ1-2; TCRdb selects TRBD1, and the lack of DNA leaves this call unchecked. The material sequenced was blood. The CDR3 protein is CASSARGPTGGDYGYTF.